In its sample, the clone carrying this T cell receptor beta chain was seen once. Germline lookup yields CDR1 LNHNV and CDR2 YYDKDF (reference sequence). The CDR3 loop spans 16 amino acids. Trimming took 0 bases from V and 4 from J, leaving 15 bases between them. The data originate from a study of lymphopenia after photon versus proton radiotherapy. Some clones are missing from TCRdb's copy, which holds only in-frame ones; the method was immunoSEQ multiplex PCR. The sample carries about 33,000 clones, roughly 90% recorded once. The sequence was collected from a woman between 45 and 65 years old with pancreatic cancer. This material consisted of peripheral blood, taken from a patient treated with photon-based radiotherapy. The rearrangement uses TRBV15 and TRBJ2-5; D is possibly TRBD1 (5 bases). Here the CDR3 reads CATSRDPLGQGETQYF. The CDR3 DNA reads TGTGCCACCAGCAGAGATCCCCTTGGGCAGGGAGAGACCCAGTACTTC.